This T cell receptor beta chain was sequenced for a study of T cells after yellow fever vaccination (dated by TCRdb to the late 2010s). Turning to the overall study: Staining for CD3, CD45RA, CCR7 and CD95 was used to sort memory subsets (EM, EMRA, CM and Tscm) on a BD FACS Aria III. Libraries from fractions with low cell numbers were prepared with the SMART-Seq v4 Ultra Low Input RNA kit. To follow T-cell clones before and after primary and booster YFV17D yellow fever vaccination, bulk TCR alpha and beta repertoires were sequenced over time. The cohort comprised two healthy male donors, one aged 18 to 30 and one aged 30 to 40 years. Blood was collected at multiple timepoints before and after primary and secondary immunization, and bulk PBMC replicates and cell subsets were isolated. Sorting of memory subsets took place on days 0, 15 and 45 and at 18 months after primary vaccination, as well as on days 0, 15 and 45 after the 30-year booster. Summary of the overall study and its limitations: A small fraction of clonotypes appeared in both the CD4 and CD8 compartments, likely as a result of convergent recombination. In the sorted memory subsets on day 0, nearly all vaccine-responding clonotypes were below the level of detection. Computational filtering was required because FACS-sorted repertoires could contain abundant contaminating clonotypes from the bulk population. Because only a couple of donors were included in the study, the extent to which the findings can be generalized is limited. Most clones expanded after primary vaccination (around 96% of CD4 and around 89% of CD8) were re-detected after the booster, suggesting that broad memory maintenance occurred. Compared with the primary T-cell response, the secondary T-cell response was weaker but faster, peaking on day 5 rather than day 15.

There are many counts of this clonotype. Per-nucleotide qualities are absent, and no much larger clonotype sits a single base away. The sequencer listed for this sample is Illumina NovaSeq 6000. TCR cDNA was synthesized by 5'RACE template switching, through which a universal primer site and unique molecular identifiers were introduced. Priming for cDNA synthesis came from both the TCR alpha and TCR beta constant segments. Library amplification involved two PCR steps, and the second step added sample barcodes and sequencing adapters. Sequencing of libraries was performed on Illumina HiSeq 2500 (2x100 bp) or NovaSeq (2x150 bp). For the original study's pipeline: MIGEC was used to demultiplex reads and collapse the reads into UMI consensus sequences, and MiXCR was used for V(D)J alignment. Vaccine-responding clonotypes were defined with edgeR using replicate PBMC samples, requiring FDR below 0.01 and a log2 fold change above 5 up to day 15. Each bulk clonotype was labeled CD4 or CD8 based on which sequenced repertoire, CD4 or CD8, contained the clonotype at higher abundance. Clonotype frequencies in memory subsets were weighted by FACS-sorted cell numbers to estimate each clone's distribution across memory phenotypes. The raw public data were reprocessed by TCRdb itself: fastp quality trimming at Q25, MiXCR clonotype calling, in-frame beta chains only. Rows are unified per CDR3 protein, each entry keeping the most common DNA and genes. TCRdb's processing, not the authors' own work, is the source of the V and J calls. The sample yields 50,000 to 75,000 distinct CDR3 sequences; 5.5% to 6% were counted once. The top ten clones comprise around a third of the sample.

Deletion took 6 bases off V and 7 bases off J, with a span of 19 bases between the germline ends. CDR1 SGHRS and CDR2 YFSETQ are derived from the germline V gene. The CDR3 starts with the cysteine, ends with the phenylalanine, and has 14 residues. Left in the record is the CDR3 DNA by itself, 42 bases read in frame from the first base. In light of the paper, this sample's treatment or condition label describes: live attenuated yellow fever vaccine strain. A standard Ficoll-Paque protocol was used to isolate PBMCs from peripheral blood. For sorted memory subsets, RNA extraction was done with the RNeasy Micro Kit.

The sequences come from PBMCs, either bulk or a sorted T-cell subset (CD4+, CD8+, memory, or dextramer-sorted; not recorded which), collected on the day of the yellow fever booster vaccination. This TCR derives from a man aged 18 to 29 who received the YFV17D yellow fever vaccine. The sequence links TRBV5-1 to TRBJ1-2; the D gene identity is not certain. The CDR3: CASTSSEPPSGYTF. In nucleotides, the sequence is TGCGCCAGCACCTCTTCAGAGCCCCCCAGTGGCTACACCTTC.